These T cell receptor beta chains were read from a single sample in a study of read filtering for tumor transcriptome and immune sequencing. TCRdb reanalysed the reads using MiXCR and keeps one entry per CDR3 protein. The sample lists tens of thousands of distinct CDR3 sequences; roughly 18% were seen once. The specimen sequenced was a population of CD138-negative cells sorted from bone marrow. These receptors were collected from a donor aged 40 or over with multiple myeloma. CDR3s include the opening cysteine and the closing phenylalanine or tryptophan. The D gene is left open where the match is weak. The size of a clone is reported for some rows only, either as once, few or many, or as a class for expanded clones.

CDR3nt,CDR3aa,d_gene,v_gene,abundance,j_gene
TGTGCCACCAGTGATTATACTAGCGGAAAACAAGAGACCCAGTACTTC,CATSDYTSGKQETQYF,TRBD2,TRBV24-1,many,TRBJ2-5
TGTGCCAGCAATGTAGCGGGAGAAAACGAGCAGTACTTC,CASNVAGENEQYF,TRBD2,TRBV27,many,TRBJ2-7
TGTGCCAGCTCACCAGGGGTAGCCAAAAACATTCAGTACTTC,CASSPGVAKNIQYF,.,TRBV18,many,TRBJ2-4
TGCGCCAGCAGCGCCCAGCCTGGGGTGGGCTCCTACGAGCAGTACTTC,CASSAQPGVGSYEQYF,.,TRBV5-1,few,TRBJ2-7
TGTGCCAGCACCTGGGACTACAATGAGCAGTTCTTC,CASTWDYNEQFF,.,TRBV28,many,TRBJ2-1
TGCAGTGCTAGGGACGGGGCCAACGTCCTGACTTTC,CSARDGANVLTF,.,TRBV20-1,many,TRBJ2-6
TGTGCCAGCAGCGTAGTTAGCACGGCCGGGGAGCTGTTTTTT,CASSVVSTAGELFF,.,TRBV9,many,TRBJ2-2
TGTGCCAGCAGCTTAGCCGCCAGGGGCAGCGAGCAGTACTTC,CASSLAARGSEQYF,.,TRBV11-2,medium-sized,TRBJ2-7
TGTGCCAGCAGCGAGGGACTTGGCAATGAGCAGTTCTTC,CASSEGLGNEQFF,.,TRBV28,many,TRBJ2-1
TGTGCCAGCTCACCAGTCGACAGGGACAATGAGCAGTTCTTC,CASSPVDRDNEQFF,TRBD1,TRBV18,many,TRBJ2-1
TGTGCCAGCAGTTCCCTGGAGACCCAGTACTTC,CASSSLETQYF,.,TRBV12-3/TRBV12-4,many,TRBJ2-5
TGTGCCAGCAGTGAACGGGACAGGGGCTCCTACGAGCAGTACTTC,CASSERDRGSYEQYF,TRBD1,TRBV2,many,TRBJ2-7
TGTGCCAGCAGTGAAGGTGGGCTCGGAAGTTACGAGCAGTACTTC,CASSEGGLGSYEQYF,.,TRBV2,many,TRBJ2-7
TGTGCCAGCAGTTTATGGGGCGAGGGGTACGAGCAGTACTTC,CASSLWGEGYEQYF,.,TRBV27,many,TRBJ2-7
TGTGCCAGCACCCGAGGGGTTCAGCCCCAGCATTTT,CASTRGVQPQHF,.,TRBV7-9,many,TRBJ1-5
TGTGCCAGCAGCTTGGGACCATACACCGGGGAGCTGTTTTTT,CASSLGPYTGELFF,.,TRBV5-6,many,TRBJ2-2
TGTGCCAGCAGCACGCCCGGGACAGGGGAACCTGAAGCTTTCTTT,CASSTPGTGEPEAFF,TRBD1,TRBV7-9,many,TRBJ1-1
TGTGCCAGCTCACCACCAGGTGGTTCACCCCTCCACTTT,CASSPPGGSPLHF,.,TRBV18,medium-sized,TRBJ1-6
TGCAGTGCGGAGGCGGGACTAGCGGGTGTACCTCAAGAGACCCAGTACTTC,CSAEAGLAGVPQETQYF,TRBD2,TRBV20-1,many,TRBJ2-5
TGTGCCAGCTCACGTGGGCTCGGGAACACTGAAGCTTTCTTT,CASSRGLGNTEAFF,.,TRBV18,medium-sized,TRBJ1-1
TGTGCCAGCAGTCCGGGACAGAAGAATGAAAAACTGTTTTTT,CASSPGQKNEKLFF,TRBD1,TRBV12-3/TRBV12-4,many,TRBJ1-4
TGTGCCAGCTCAACTCAGCGGACGGAGAAAGCTTTCTTT,CASSTQRTEKAFF,.,TRBV6-6,many,TRBJ1-1
TGTGCCAGCAGAGAACACGGGACGGGTCGGCTCTATGGCTACACCTTC,CASREHGTGRLYGYTF,.,TRBV6-6,.,TRBJ1-2
TGTGCAGCCCAGGGGGAGAACACCGGGGAGCTGTCTTTT,CAAQGENTGELSF,TRBD1,TRBV7-9,.,TRBJ2-2
TGTGCCAGCAGTGAGGGGGGTCGCCTCTCTGGGGCCAACGTCCTGACTTTC,CASSEGGRLSGANVLTF,.,TRBV2,many,TRBJ2-6
TGTGCCAGCAGTCTGCGCCAGACAGATACGCAGTATTTT,CASSLRQTDTQYF,.,TRBV28,many,TRBJ2-3
TGTGCCAGCAGTTACTTCCCCAGGGACCTATATAGCAATCAGCCCCGGCATTTT,CASSYFPRDLYSNQPRHF,.,TRBV6-2/TRBV6-3,.,TRBJ1-5
TGTGCCAGTAGCCCGGGTACTTATGGGGAGATCCAGTACTTC,CASSPGTYGEIQYF,.,TRBV6-5,.,TRBJ2-5